The present TCR beta chain was sequenced within a study of shared clonotypes between healthy human individuals. Sorted-subset replicate PCRs used 200 ng of genomic DNA. This amount corresponded to tens of thousands of T cell genomes. Libraries were prepared by immunoSEQ multiplex PCR; TCRdb keeps only in-frame clonotypes and omits some of them. The sample gives hundreds of thousands of clones, about 74% of which show up once; less than 2% is in the top ten. There are 15 residues in the CDR3. Germline CDR1 SGHVS, CDR2 FQNEAQ. Trimming left V 0 bases short and J 4 bases short, with 10 bases between. Concerning this clone itself: Its matching antigen is unknown.

General study findings and limits: Sequencing depth was expected to affect clonotype sharing among donors.

Input material: memory CD4+ T cells sorted from blood. Sample subset: CD45RA-negative fraction. The clonotype originates from a woman in her thirties in good health. This chain links TRBV7-8 with TRBJ1-5; D possibly corresponds to TRBD1 (6 bases). The CDR3 nucleotides read TGTGCCAGCAGCTTAGCGGAGAGGGGGAATCAGCCCCAGCATTTT. It encodes CASSLAERGNQPQHF.